The 17 T cell receptor beta chains listed next were all sequenced from one sample in a study of cytomegalovirus exposure and HLA in healthy donors. The PCR made use of 60 Vbeta and 13 Jbeta primers. Produced via immunoSEQ multiplex PCR; TCRdb's table is partial and in-frame only. This sample contains about 58,000 clones. The sample was PBMCs. Every receptor here comes from a male donor in good health and CMV-seronegative.

The rearrangement uses TRBV28 and TRBJ2-1; 12 nucleotides align to TRBD2. Looked up from germline, CDR1 is MDHEN and CDR2 is SYDVKM. The CDR3 is made up of 13 amino acids. V shed 8 bases, J shed 10 bases, and the junction held 6 bases outside the gene matches. This CDR3 reads CASYGLAGNEQFF. CDR3 nucleotide sequence: TGTGCCAGCTACGGACTAGCGGGAAACGAGCAGTTCTTC.

The genes are TRBV5-1 and TRBJ2-6, with D possibly TRBD1 on 6 matching bases. V lost 4 bases and J lost 1, with 15 bases in between. CDR1 SGHRS and CDR2 YFSETQ come from the germline V gene. The CDR3 runs to 17 residues. CDR3 protein: CASSVYTGKSGANVLTF. Here the CDR3 DNA reads TGCGCCAGCAGCGTGTATACAGGGAAATCTGGGGCCAACGTCCTGACTTTC. The complete variable domain, with remaining parts taken from reference TRBV5-1 and TRBJ2-6, reads KAGVTQTPRYLIKTRGQQVTLSCSPISGHRSVSWYQQTPGQGLQFLFEYFSETQRNKGNFPGRFSGRQFSNSRSEMNVSTLELGDSALYLCASSVYTGKSGANVLTFGAGSRLTVL.

The V call is TRBV19, the J call TRBJ1-4, with TRBD1 matching 10 bases. J gave up 8 bases and V 4 bases, and 10 bases lay outside the gene matches. The CDR3 sequence is 16 residues long. Germline-derived CDR1 and CDR2 are LNHDA and SQIVND (reference sequence). The CDR3 coding sequence is TGTGCCAGTAGTAAGGGACAGGGGAGTAGGCACGAAAAACTGTTTTTT. Translation: CASSKGQGSRHEKLFF.

V usage is TRBV10-3 and J usage is TRBJ2-3; 12 bases are shared with TRBD1. The V gene end was trimmed by 6 bases and the J gene end by 3 bases; junction bases not matched to a gene: 7. Germline assignment: CDR1 ENHRY and CDR2 SYGVKD. The CDR3 length is 16 residues. The CDR3 loop reads CAIRKGTGGLTDTQYF. The CDR3 DNA reads as TGTGCCATCAGGAAAGGGACAGGGGGCCTAACAGATACGCAGTATTTT.

The chain couples TRBV5-1 to TRBJ1-1; perhaps TRBD1 as D (5 bases). V was cut by 4 bases and J by 1 base, with 14 bases left in between. This CDR3 has 15 amino acids. The germline CDR1 and CDR2 sequences are SGHRS and YFSETQ. The CDR3 DNA follows: TGCGCCAGCAGCCCCCGATGGGGCTCGAACACTGAAGCTTTCTTT. This sequence encodes CASSPRWGSNTEAFF. Based on the CDR3 plus reference TRBV5-1 and TRBJ1-1, the full variable domain is KAGVTQTPRYLIKTRGQQVTLSCSPISGHRSVSWYQQTPGQGLQFLFEYFSETQRNKGNFPGRFSGRQFSNSRSEMNVSTLELGDSALYLCASSPRWGSNTEAFFGQGTRLTVV.

CDR3 nucleotide sequence: TGTGCCATCAGTGGAGATTCTACCTACGAGCAGTACTTC. Translated, it gives CAISGDSTYEQYF. The chain employs TRBV10-3 and TRBJ2-7; D is unresolved. The CDR3 length is 13 residues. V dropped 4 bases and J dropped 2 bases, with 9 bases sitting between them. Per the germline V gene, CDR1 is ENHRY and CDR2 is SYGVKD.

For this clone: One end of the junction fails to match germline, which may point to a read error. This sample also contains other DNA sequences that code for the same CDR3. This sequence joins TRBV5-6 and TRBJ1-6; possibly TRBD1 for D (5 bases). The CDR3 contains 17 residues. Germline V gene sequence: CDR1 SGHDT, CDR2 YYEEEE. In DNA, the CDR3 is TGTGCCAGCAGCTTGAGGAGTACGGGACTCTATAATTCACCCCTACACTTT. It encodes CASSLRSTGLYNSPLHF.

The V gene is TRBV10-3, the J gene TRBJ1-6, with D possibly matching TRBD1 (6 bases). V dropped 8 bases and J dropped 7 bases, with 12 bases sitting between them. The germline gives CDR1 ENHRY, CDR2 SYGVKD. The CDR3 runs to 13 residues. CDR3 in DNA: TGTGCCATCTTGAAACAGGGCAATTCACCCCTCCACTTT. Residues: CAILKQGNSPLHF.

V is TRBV10-3 and J is TRBJ1-1; D is ambiguous. V was clipped by 6 bases and J by 0 bases, with 8 bases between them. Germline values: CDR1 ENHRY, CDR2 SYGVKD. The CDR3 has 13 residues. The CDR3 nucleotides read TGTGCCATCAGAGAACAGTTGAACACTGAAGCTTTCTTT. Residues: CAIREQLNTEAFF.

The genes are TRBV5-1 and TRBJ1-4; D is unresolved. The CDR3 runs to 14 residues. Trimming pared 0 bases from V and 8 bases from J, leaving 11 bases between. CDR1 and CDR2 from the germline V gene are SGHRS and YFSETQ. The CDR3 reads CASSLGKGGEKLFF. The CDR3 DNA reads as TGCGCCAGCAGCTTGGGAAAGGGAGGGGAAAAACTGTTTTTT.

The V call is TRBV10-3, the J call TRBJ2-5; D is unclear. The CDR3 consists of 14 residues. Germline V gives CDR1 ENHRY, CDR2 SYGVKD. V dropped 0 bases and J dropped 2 bases, with 7 bases sitting between them. The CDR3 region has the DNA TGTGCCATCAGTGAGTCCCCCCCTCAAGAGACCCAGTACTTC. Residues: CAISESPPQETQYF.

This chain uses TRBV27 with TRBJ1-3; 9 positions agree with TRBD1. The V and J ends lost 5 bases and 2 bases, in that order; junction bases with no gene match: 4. Germline V gene sequence: CDR1 MNHEY, CDR2 SMNVEV (reference sequence). This CDR3 has 15 residues. The CDR3 DNA follows: TGTGCCAGCAGTCCTAGACAGGGGGCTGGAAACACCATATATTTT. This encodes CASSPRQGAGNTIYF.

CDR3 in amino acids: CASSSQGNEQFF. CDR3 nucleotide sequence: TGTGCCAGCAGCTCACAGGGCAATGAGCAGTTCTTC. V is TRBV5-5 and J is TRBJ2-1, with D possibly TRBD1 on 6 matching bases. CDR1 is SGHKS and CDR2 is YYEKEE in the germline V gene (reference sequence). This CDR3 region has 12 residues. Trimming stripped 3 bases from V and 6 bases from J, with 7 bases between.

V and J are TRBV5-6 and TRBJ1-1; the match to TRBD1 covers 8 bases. Unmatched junction bases numbered 5, after V lost 3 bases and J lost 1 base. The germline gives CDR1 SGHDT, CDR2 YYEEEE. The CDR3 runs 15 residues. CDR3 amino acids: CASSYDRGANTEAFF. DNA of the CDR3: TGTGCCAGCAGCTACGACAGGGGCGCGAACACTGAAGCTTTCTTT.

The V call is TRBV4-1, the J call TRBJ2-3; 8 bases are a match to TRBD2. Germline V lookup: CDR1 MGHRA, CDR2 YSYEKL. V shed 0 bases, J shed 7 bases, and the junction held 12 bases outside the gene matches. The CDR3 contains 17 residues. The CDR3 region has the DNA TGCGCCAGCAGCCAAGATAGGAGGTCGGGGGGGCGAAATACGCAGTATTTT. Its translation is CASSQDRRSGGRNTQYF.

V and J are TRBV28 and TRBJ1-5, with TRBD1 matching over 8 bases. The germline V gene has CDR1 MDHEN and CDR2 SYDVKM. The CDR3 has 16 amino acids. The trim removed 8 bases at V and 1 base at J, leaving 10 bases unmatched. In DNA form, the CDR3 reads TGTGCCAGCCTTGGACAGGGACAACCGAGCAATCAGCCCCAGCATTTT. This gives the protein CASLGQGQPSNQPQHF.

Note on this clone: The sample has other DNA sequences that encode this CDR3 too. The chain joins TRBV10-2 to TRBJ1-6, with 8 bases matching TRBD1. The CDR3 extends over 11 amino acids. V was clipped by 10 bases and J by 10 bases; unmatched bases: 3. The germline gives CDR1 WSHSY, CDR2 SAAADI. DNA of the CDR3: TGCGCCACAAGACAGGGGTCACCCCTCCACTTT. Amino acids: CATRQGSPLHF.